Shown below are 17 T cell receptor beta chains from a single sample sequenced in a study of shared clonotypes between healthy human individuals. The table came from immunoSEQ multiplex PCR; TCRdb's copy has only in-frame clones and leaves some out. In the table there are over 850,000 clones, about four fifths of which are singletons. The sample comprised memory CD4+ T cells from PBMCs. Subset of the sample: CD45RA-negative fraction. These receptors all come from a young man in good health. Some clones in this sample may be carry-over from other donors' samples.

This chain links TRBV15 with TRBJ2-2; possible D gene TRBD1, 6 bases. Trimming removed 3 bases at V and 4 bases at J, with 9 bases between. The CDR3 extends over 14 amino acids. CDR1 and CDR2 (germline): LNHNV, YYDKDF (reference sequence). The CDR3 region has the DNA TGTGCCACCAGCAGGGACAGCGTCACCGGGGAGCTGTTTTTT. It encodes CATSRDSVTGELFF. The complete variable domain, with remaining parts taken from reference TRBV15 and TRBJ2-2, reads DAMVIQNPRYQVTQFGKPVTLSCSQTLNHNVMYWYQQKSSQAPKLLFHYYDKDFNNEADTPDNFQSRRPNTSFCFLDIRSPGLGDTAMYLCATSRDSVTGELFFGEGSRLTVL.

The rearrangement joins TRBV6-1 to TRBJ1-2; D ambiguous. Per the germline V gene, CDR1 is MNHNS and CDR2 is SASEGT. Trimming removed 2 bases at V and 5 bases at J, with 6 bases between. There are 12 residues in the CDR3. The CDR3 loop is CASSEIRYGYTF. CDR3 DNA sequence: TGTGCCAGCAGTGAAATTCGTTATGGCTACACCTTC.

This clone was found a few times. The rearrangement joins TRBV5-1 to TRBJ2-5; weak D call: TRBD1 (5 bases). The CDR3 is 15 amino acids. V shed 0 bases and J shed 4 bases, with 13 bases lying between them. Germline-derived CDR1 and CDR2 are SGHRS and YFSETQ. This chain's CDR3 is CASSLVFRDGETQYF. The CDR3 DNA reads TGCGCCAGCAGCTTGGTTTTCAGGGATGGAGAGACCCAGTACTTC.

The CDR3: CASGFAGTDTQYF. DNA for the CDR3: TGTGCTAGTGGTTTCGCCGGGACAGATACGCAGTATTTT. The rearrangement uses TRBV12-5 and TRBJ2-3; D is unclear. Trimming took off 3 bases at V and 3 bases at J, with 7 bases between the two ends. Germline CDR1 is LGHNT and CDR2 is FRNRAP. The CDR3 consists of 13 residues.

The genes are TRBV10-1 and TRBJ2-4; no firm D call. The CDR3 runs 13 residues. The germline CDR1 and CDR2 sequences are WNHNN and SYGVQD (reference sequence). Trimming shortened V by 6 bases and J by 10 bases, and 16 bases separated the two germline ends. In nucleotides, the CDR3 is TGCGCCAGCAGCCCCGATTCTGCGGCGATTCAGTACTTC. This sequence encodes CASSPDSAAIQYF.

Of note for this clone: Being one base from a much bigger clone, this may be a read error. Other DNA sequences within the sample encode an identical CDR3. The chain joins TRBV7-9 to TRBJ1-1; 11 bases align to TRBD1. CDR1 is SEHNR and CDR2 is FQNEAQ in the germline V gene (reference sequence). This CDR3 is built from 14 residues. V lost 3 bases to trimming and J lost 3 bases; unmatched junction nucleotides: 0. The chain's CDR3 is CASSLGQGDTEAFF. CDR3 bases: TGTGCCAGCAGCTTGGGACAGGGGGACACTGAAGCTTTCTTT.

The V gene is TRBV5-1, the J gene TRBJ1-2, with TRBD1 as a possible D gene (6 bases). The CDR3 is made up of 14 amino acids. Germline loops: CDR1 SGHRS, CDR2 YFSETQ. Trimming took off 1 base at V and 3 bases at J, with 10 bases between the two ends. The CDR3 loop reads CASSLRTADYGYTF. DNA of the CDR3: TGCGCCAGCAGCTTGCGGACAGCTGACTATGGCTACACCTTC.

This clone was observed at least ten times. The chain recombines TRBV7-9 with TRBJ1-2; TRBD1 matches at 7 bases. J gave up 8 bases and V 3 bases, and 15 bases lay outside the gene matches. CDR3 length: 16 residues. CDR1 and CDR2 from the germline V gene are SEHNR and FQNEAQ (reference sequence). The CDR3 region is CASSLGGDRSLMGYTF. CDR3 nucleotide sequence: TGTGCCAGCAGCTTGGGAGGGGACAGATCTCTGATGGGCTACACCTTC.

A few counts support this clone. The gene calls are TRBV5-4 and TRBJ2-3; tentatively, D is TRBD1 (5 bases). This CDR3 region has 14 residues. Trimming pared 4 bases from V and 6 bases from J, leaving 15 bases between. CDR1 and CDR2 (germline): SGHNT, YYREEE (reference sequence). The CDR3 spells CASSPATPGDTQYF. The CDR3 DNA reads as TGTGCCAGCAGCCCTGCGACCCCAGGGGATACGCAGTATTTT.

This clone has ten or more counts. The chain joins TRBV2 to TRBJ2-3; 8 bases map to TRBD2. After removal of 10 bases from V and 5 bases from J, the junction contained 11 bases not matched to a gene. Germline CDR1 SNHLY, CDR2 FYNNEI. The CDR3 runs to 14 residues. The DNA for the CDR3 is TGTGCCACCGCAGCGGGAGTTATCGGAGATACGCAGTATTTT. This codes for CATAAGVIGDTQYF.

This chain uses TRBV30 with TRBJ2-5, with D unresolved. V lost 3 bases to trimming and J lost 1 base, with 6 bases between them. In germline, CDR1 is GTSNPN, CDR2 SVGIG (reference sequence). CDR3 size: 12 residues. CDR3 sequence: CAWRPGQETQYF. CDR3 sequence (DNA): TGTGCCTGGAGGCCTGGCCAAGAGACCCAGTACTTC. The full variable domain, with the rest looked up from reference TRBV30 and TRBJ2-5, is SQTIHQWPATLVQPVGSPLSLECTVEGTSNPNLYWYRQAAGRGLQLLFYSVGIGQISSEVPQNLSASRPQDRQFILSSKKLLLSDSGFYLCAWRPGQETQYFGPGTRLLVL.

CDR3 coding DNA: TGTGCCAGCAGACCGGGACAGGGGGAAGCTTTCTTT. This codes for CASRPGQGEAFF. The chain couples TRBV2 to TRBJ1-1; 10 bases are shared with TRBD1. This CDR3 spans 12 amino acids. CDR1 and CDR2 from the germline V gene are SNHLY and FYNNEI. V dropped 6 bases and J dropped 8; count of bases not matched to a gene: 3.

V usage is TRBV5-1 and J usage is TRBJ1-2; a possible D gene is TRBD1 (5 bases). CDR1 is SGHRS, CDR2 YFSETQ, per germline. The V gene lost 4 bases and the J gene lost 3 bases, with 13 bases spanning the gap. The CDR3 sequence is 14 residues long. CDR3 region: CASSQPGGDYGYTF. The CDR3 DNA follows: TGCGCCAGCAGCCAACCCGGGGGGGACTATGGCTACACCTTC.

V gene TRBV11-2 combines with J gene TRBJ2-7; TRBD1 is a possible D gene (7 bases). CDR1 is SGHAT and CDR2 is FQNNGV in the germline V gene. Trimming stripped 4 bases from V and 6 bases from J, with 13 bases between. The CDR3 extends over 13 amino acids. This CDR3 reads CASSSNRGGEQYF. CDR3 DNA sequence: TGTGCCAGCAGCTCCAACAGGGGAGGCGAGCAGTACTTC.

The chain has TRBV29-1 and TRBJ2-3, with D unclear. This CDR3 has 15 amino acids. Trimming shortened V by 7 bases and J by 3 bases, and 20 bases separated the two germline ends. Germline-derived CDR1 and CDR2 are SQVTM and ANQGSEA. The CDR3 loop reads CSAPPGAGITDTQYF. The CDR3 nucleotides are TGCAGCGCACCCCCTGGTGCAGGAATTACAGATACGCAGTATTTT.

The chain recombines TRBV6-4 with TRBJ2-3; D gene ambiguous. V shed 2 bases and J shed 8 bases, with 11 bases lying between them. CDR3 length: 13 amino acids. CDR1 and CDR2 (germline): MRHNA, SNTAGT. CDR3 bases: TGTGCCAGCAGTGACGGCTCCCCGGGTACGCAGTATTTT. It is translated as CASSDGSPGTQYF.

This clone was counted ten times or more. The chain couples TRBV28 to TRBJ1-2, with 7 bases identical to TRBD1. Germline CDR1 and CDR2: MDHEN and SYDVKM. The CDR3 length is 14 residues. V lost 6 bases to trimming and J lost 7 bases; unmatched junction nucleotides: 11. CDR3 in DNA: TGTGCCAGCAGGAGGACCACAAACAGGGGTGGCTACACCTTC. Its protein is CASRRTTNRGGYTF.